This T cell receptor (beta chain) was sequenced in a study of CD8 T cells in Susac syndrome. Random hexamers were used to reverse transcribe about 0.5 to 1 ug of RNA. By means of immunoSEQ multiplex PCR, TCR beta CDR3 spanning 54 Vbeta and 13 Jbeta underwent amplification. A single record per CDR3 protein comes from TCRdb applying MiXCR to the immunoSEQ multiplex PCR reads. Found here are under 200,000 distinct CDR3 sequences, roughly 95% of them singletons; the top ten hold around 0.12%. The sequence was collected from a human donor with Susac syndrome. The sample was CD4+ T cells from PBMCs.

Here the CDR3 DNA reads TGTGCCAGTAGTGCGAGGACAGAACATTCTGAGCAGTTCTTC. Protein product: CASSARTEHSEQFF. V gene TRBV19 combines with J gene TRBJ2-1; a weak D match, TRBD1 (6 bases). CDR1 is LNHDA and CDR2 is SQIVND in the germline V gene (reference sequence). There are 14 residues in the CDR3. V lost 5 bases and J 9 bases, leaving 17 bases between the germline ends.